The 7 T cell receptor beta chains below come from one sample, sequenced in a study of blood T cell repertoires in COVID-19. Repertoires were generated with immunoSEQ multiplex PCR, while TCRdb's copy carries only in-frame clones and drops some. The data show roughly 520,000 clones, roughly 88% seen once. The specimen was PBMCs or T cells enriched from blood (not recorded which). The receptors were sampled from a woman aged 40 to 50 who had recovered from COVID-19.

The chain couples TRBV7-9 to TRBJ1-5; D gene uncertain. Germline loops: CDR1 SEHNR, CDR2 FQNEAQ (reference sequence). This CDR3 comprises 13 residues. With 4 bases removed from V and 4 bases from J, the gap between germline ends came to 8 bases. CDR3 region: CASSSQTNQPQHF. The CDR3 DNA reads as TGTGCCAGCAGCTCTCAAACAAATCAGCCCCAGCATTTT.

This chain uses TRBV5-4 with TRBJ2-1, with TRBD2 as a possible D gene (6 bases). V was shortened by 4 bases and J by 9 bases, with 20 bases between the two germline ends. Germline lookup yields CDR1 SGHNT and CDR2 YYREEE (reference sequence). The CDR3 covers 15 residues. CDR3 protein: CASSDSLAGRAEQFF. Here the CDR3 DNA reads TGTGCCAGCAGCGACTCCCTGGCGGGACGAGCTGAGCAGTTCTTC.

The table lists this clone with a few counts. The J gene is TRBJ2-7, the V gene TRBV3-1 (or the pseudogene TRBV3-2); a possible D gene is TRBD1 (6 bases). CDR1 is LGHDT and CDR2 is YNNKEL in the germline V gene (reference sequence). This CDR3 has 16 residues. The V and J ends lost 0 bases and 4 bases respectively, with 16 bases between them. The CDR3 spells CASSQEAGAVEYEQYF. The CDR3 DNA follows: TGTGCCAGCAGCCAAGAGGCAGGGGCCGTTGAGTACGAGCAGTACTTC.

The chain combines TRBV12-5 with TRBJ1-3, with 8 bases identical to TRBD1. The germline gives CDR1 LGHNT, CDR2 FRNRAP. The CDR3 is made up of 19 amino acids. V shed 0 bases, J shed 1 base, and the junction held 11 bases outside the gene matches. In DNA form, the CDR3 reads TGTGCTAGTGGTTTGGTTGTGGGGGGACAGGCCTTATCTGGAAACACCATATATTTT. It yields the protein CASGLVVGGQALSGNTIYF.

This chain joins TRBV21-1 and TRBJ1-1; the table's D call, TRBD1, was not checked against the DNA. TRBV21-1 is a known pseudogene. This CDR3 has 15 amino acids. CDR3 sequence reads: CASSMQGVSATEAFF. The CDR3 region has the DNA TGTGCCAGCAGCATGCAGGGGGTTTCTGCCACTGAAGCTTTCTTT.

The CDR3 protein is CASSLAPHTDTQYF. The CDR3 coding sequence is TGTGCCAGCAGCTTAGCCCCCCACACAGATACGCAGTATTTT. This chain joins TRBV7-6 and TRBJ2-3; no reliable D call. The germline gives CDR1 SGHVS, CDR2 FNYEAQ. V was shortened by 0 bases and J by 2 bases, with 6 bases between the two germline ends. The CDR3 is 14 residues long.

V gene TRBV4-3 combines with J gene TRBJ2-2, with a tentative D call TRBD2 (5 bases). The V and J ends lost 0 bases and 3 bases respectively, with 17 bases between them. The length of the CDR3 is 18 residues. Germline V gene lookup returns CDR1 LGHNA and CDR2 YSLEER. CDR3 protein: CASSQDSPSARDTGELFF. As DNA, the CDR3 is TGCGCCAGCAGCCAAGATAGCCCCTCCGCGAGGGACACCGGGGAGCTGTTTTTT.